This record concerns one T cell receptor beta chain sequence. The antigen is undetermined. This sample is drawn from a study of shared clonotypes between healthy human individuals. Points from the study as a whole: The genetic and exposure-history diversity represented was limited by few donors.

Assay used: immunoSEQ multiplex PCR; TCRdb lists only in-frame clones, some missing. The sample comprises some 2,000,000 clones, roughly 95% of which are singletons, and 0.13% rests with the top ten. From germline, CDR1 is SGHTA and CDR2 FQGNSA. The CDR3 is made up of 13 amino acids. The V and J ends lost 5 bases and 6 bases respectively, with 14 bases between them. Input material: naive CD4+ T cells sorted from blood. This sample's subset: CD45RA+ positively selected. J is TRBJ2-7 and V is TRBV7-2; weak D call: TRBD2 (5 bases). The TCR sequence derives from a man in his late teens or twenties in good health. The CDR3: CASSVNGVGEQYF. For the CDR3, the DNA is TGTGCCAGCAGCGTCAACGGGGTCGGCGAGCAGTACTTC.